This T cell receptor beta chain was observed in a study of regulatory T cells in long-lasting Graves disease. The germline CDR1 and CDR2 sequences are SNHLY and FYNNEI. The CDR3 consists of 16 residues. Trimming cost V 3 bases and J 7 bases, with 16 bases left between them. Time point described: newly diagnosed GD, antithyroid drugs for less than 3 months. Preparation of the TCR library used RNA extracted from PBMCs. This clonotype was counted at least ten times. Sequencing libraries for TCR beta were prepared with iRepertoire HTBI primers and Arm-PCR of CDR3 regions. TCRdb re-derived calls from the multiplex PCR reads in MiXCR, one entry per CDR3 protein. The sample lists about 450,000 distinct CDR3 sequences, about 15% occurring once. The data were also submitted as part of a second study, on T cells in Graves' hyperthyroidism and ophthalmopathy.

The chain has TRBV2 and TRBJ1-6; TRBD1 is a possible D gene (5 bases). This TCR was sampled from a woman aged 50 to 65 with Graves disease. The source was peripheral blood mononuclear cells (PBMCs), collected at new diagnosis, from a patient treated with antithyroid drugs. The CDR3 is CASSERFTGLNSPLHF. The CDR3 DNA sequence: TGTGCCAGCAGTGAGAGGTTCACAGGATTAAATTCACCCCTCCACTTT.